This is a list of T cell receptor beta chains from one sample in a study of blood T cell repertoires in COVID-19. Profiling relied on immunoSEQ multiplex PCR, and the TCRdb table lists in-frame clones only, not all of them. The repertoire has some 190,000 clones, roughly 82% of them found once; the top ten carry about 8%. Sequences were obtained from peripheral blood. The receptors stem from a woman aged 60-75 years with COVID-19, enrolled during active disease. Both conserved end residues are trimmed from each CDR3.

CDR3: ASSRREGPTDTQY; J: TRBJ2-3; V: TRBV5-5
CDR3: ASSAGTAYEQY; J: TRBJ2-7; V: TRBV2
CDR3: ASSLLGSANTGELF; J: TRBJ2-2; V: TRBV28
CDR3: ATSDLRTSGSYNEQF; J: TRBJ2-1; V: TRBV24-1
CDR3: SASVSRGNEQY; J: TRBJ2-7; V: TRBV20-1
CDR3: ASSQPSGELF; J: TRBJ2-2; V: TRBV3-1/TRBV3-2
CDR3: ATSRVGTQNEKLF; J: TRBJ1-4; V: TRBV15
CDR3: ASSLGGEPTNEKLF; J: TRBJ1-4; V: TRBV5-1
CDR3: ASSLEVVGNTIY; J: TRBJ1-3; V: TRBV28
CDR3: ASSIRIGGMGNQPQH; J: TRBJ1-5; V: TRBV19
CDR3: ASSQVSGGTMGYT; J: TRBJ1-2; V: TRBV4-3
CDR3: ASSFRFRQGKDRGGNEKLF; J: TRBJ1-4; V: TRBV12-1
CDR3: ASSMGAGGWGTEAF; J: TRBJ1-1; V: TRBV19
CDR3: ASSSLAGGQSEQF; J: TRBJ2-1; V: TRBV11-3
CDR3: ASSPERRGTYNSPLH; J: TRBJ1-6; V: TRBV19
CDR3: ASSPPGSTDTQY; J: TRBJ2-3; V: TRBV5-1
CDR3: AISEARSTEAF; J: TRBJ1-1; V: TRBV10-3
CDR3: ASSLVGLTDTQY; J: TRBJ2-3; V: TRBV7-2
CDR3: ASRPSAGDGQPQH; J: TRBJ1-5; V: TRBV28
CDR3: ATSTRGTQETQY; J: TRBJ2-5; V: TRBV15
CDR3: ASSRQGRSPLH; J: TRBJ1-6; V: TRBV28
CDR3: ASTHRDYGSGSNQPQH; J: TRBJ1-5; V: TRBV6-4
CDR3: SVCRVMDAEAF; J: TRBJ1-1; V: TRBV29-1
CDR3: ASSFTGQISSYNEQF; J: TRBJ2-1; V: TRBV27
CDR3: ASRTGHEQF; J: TRBJ2-1; V: TRBV19
CDR3: ASSMERNTGELF; J: TRBJ2-2; V: TRBV19